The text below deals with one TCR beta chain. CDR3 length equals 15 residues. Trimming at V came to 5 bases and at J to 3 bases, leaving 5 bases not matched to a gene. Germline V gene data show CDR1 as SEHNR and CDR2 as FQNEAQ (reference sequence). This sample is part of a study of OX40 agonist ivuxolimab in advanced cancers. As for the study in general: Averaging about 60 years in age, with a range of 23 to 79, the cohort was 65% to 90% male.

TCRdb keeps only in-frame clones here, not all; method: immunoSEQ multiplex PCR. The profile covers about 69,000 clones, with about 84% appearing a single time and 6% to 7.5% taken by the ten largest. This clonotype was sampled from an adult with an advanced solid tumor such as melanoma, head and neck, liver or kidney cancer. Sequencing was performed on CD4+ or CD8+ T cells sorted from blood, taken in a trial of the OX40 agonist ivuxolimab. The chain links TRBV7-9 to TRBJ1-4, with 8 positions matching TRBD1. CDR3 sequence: CASSPQTGANEKLFF. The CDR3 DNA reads TGTGCCAGCAGCCCTCAGACAGGGGCTAATGAAAAACTGTTTTTT.